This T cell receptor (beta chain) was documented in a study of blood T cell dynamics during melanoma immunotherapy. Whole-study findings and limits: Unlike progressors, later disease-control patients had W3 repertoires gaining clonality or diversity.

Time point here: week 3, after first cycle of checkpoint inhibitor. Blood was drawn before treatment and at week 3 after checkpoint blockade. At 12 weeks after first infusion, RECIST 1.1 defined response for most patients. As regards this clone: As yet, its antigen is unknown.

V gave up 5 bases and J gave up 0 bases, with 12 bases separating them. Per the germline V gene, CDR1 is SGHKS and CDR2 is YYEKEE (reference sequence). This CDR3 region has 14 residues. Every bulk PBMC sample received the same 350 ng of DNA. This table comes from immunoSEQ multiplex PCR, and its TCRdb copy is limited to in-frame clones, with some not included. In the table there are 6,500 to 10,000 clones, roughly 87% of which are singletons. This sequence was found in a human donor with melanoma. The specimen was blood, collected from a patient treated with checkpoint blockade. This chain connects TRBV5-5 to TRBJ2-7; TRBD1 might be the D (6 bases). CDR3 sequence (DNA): TGTGCCAGCAGGGAGGACAGCTACTCCTACGAGCAGTACTTC. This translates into CASREDSYSYEQYF.